These T cell receptor beta chains were read from a single sample in a study of beta chain features in type 1 diabetes. Repertoires were generated with immunoSEQ multiplex PCR, while TCRdb's copy carries only in-frame clones and drops some. Found here are around 300,000 clones, approximately 9.9% of them singletons; the top ten hold over 0.015%. The source material was naive CD4+ T cells from blood. The source of these receptors is a woman under 40 in good health. CDR3s include the opening cysteine and the closing phenylalanine or tryptophan. A D gene is named only where the DNA matches it firmly. Clone sizes are given selectively: once, few, many, or a class where the clone is expanded.

d_gene: -
j_gene: TRBJ1-5
v_gene: TRBV9
abundance: -
CDR3nt: TGTGCCAGCAGCGTCAGGGATAATCAGCCCCAGCATTTT
CDR3aa: CASSVRDNQPQHF

d_gene: -
j_gene: TRBJ1-1
v_gene: TRBV27
abundance: few
CDR3nt: TGTGCCAGCAGTTTAGGGGAGGGGACTGAAGCTTTCTTT
CDR3aa: CASSLGEGTEAFF

d_gene: -
j_gene: TRBJ2-2
v_gene: TRBV11-2
abundance: -
CDR3nt: TGTGCCAGCAGCCTCGACAGGAACACCGGGGAGCTGTTTTTT
CDR3aa: CASSLDRNTGELFF

d_gene: -
j_gene: TRBJ2-7
v_gene: TRBV5-1
abundance: -
CDR3nt: TGCGCCAGCAGCTTGGAAGCGGGCGAGCAGTACTTC
CDR3aa: CASSLEAGEQYF

d_gene: -
j_gene: TRBJ1-1
v_gene: TRBV30
abundance: -
CDR3nt: TGTGCCTGGCACGACGGACTGATGAACACTGAAGCTTTCTTT
CDR3aa: CAWHDGLMNTEAFF

d_gene: TRBD2
j_gene: TRBJ2-7
v_gene: TRBV4-3
abundance: -
CDR3nt: TGCGCCAGCAGCCAAGATGGTAGCGGGAGGGTCTACGAGCAGTACTTC
CDR3aa: CASSQDGSGRVYEQYF

d_gene: TRBD1
j_gene: TRBJ1-1
v_gene: TRBV29-1
abundance: few
CDR3nt: TGCAGCGTGACGGGACAGATGAACACTGAAGCTTTCTTT
CDR3aa: CSVTGQMNTEAFF

d_gene: -
j_gene: TRBJ2-3
v_gene: TRBV6-5
abundance: -
CDR3nt: TGTGCCAGCAGTTACTCAGGGAGTAGGAGCACAGATACGCAGTATTTT
CDR3aa: CASSYSGSRSTDTQYF

d_gene: -
j_gene: TRBJ2-5
v_gene: TRBV28
abundance: few
CDR3nt: TGTGCCAGCAGTTTATCCCCAGGGGATACCTCCCAAGAGACCCAGTACTTC
CDR3aa: CASSLSPGDTSQETQYF

d_gene: TRBD1
j_gene: TRBJ2-7
v_gene: TRBV5-1
abundance: -
CDR3nt: TGCGCCAGCAGCTTGGGACAGGGGCTCGAGCAGTACTTC
CDR3aa: CASSLGQGLEQYF

d_gene: -
j_gene: TRBJ1-3
v_gene: TRBV30
abundance: few
CDR3nt: TGTGCCTGGAGGGGACAAGCTGGAAACACCATATATTTT
CDR3aa: CAWRGQAGNTIYF

d_gene: -
j_gene: TRBJ1-3
v_gene: TRBV28
abundance: few
CDR3nt: TGTGCCAGCAGTTTCCGACAGGCGAACACCATATATTTT
CDR3aa: CASSFRQANTIYF

d_gene: -
j_gene: TRBJ2-2
v_gene: TRBV4-3
abundance: -
CDR3nt: TGCGCCAGCAGCCTCGGGAGAAGGACCGGGGAGCTGTTTTTT
CDR3aa: CASSLGRRTGELFF

d_gene: -
j_gene: TRBJ1-5
v_gene: TRBV19
abundance: few
CDR3nt: TGTGCCAGTAGTAAGAGGGACTTTAGCAATCAGCCCCAGCATTTT
CDR3aa: CASSKRDFSNQPQHF

d_gene: TRBD1
j_gene: TRBJ1-4
v_gene: TRBV5-6
abundance: -
CDR3nt: TGTGCCAGCAGCCCAGAGGGGACAGCAACTAATGAAAAACTGTTTTTT
CDR3aa: CASSPEGTATNEKLFF

d_gene: -
j_gene: TRBJ2-1
v_gene: TRBV5-4
abundance: -
CDR3nt: TGTGCCAGCAGGCCTTCCCTAAAGGGGGATGATGAGCAGTTCTTC
CDR3aa: CASRPSLKGDDEQFF

d_gene: -
j_gene: TRBJ1-4
v_gene: TRBV7-3
abundance: -
CDR3nt: TGTGCCAGCAGCTTAAATCGGGGTGAAAAACTGTTTTTT
CDR3aa: CASSLNRGEKLFF

d_gene: TRBD2
j_gene: TRBJ2-5
v_gene: TRBV6-5
abundance: few
CDR3nt: TGTGCCAGCAGTACTAGCGTTGGGATCCAAGAGACCCAGTACTTC
CDR3aa: CASSTSVGIQETQYF

d_gene: -
j_gene: TRBJ1-2
v_gene: TRBV27
abundance: -
CDR3nt: TGTGCCAGCAGTTTCGGTCGGGAGTATGGCTACACCTTC
CDR3aa: CASSFGREYGYTF

d_gene: TRBD1
j_gene: TRBJ2-7
v_gene: TRBV29-1
abundance: few
CDR3nt: TGCAGCGTTGAAGAGCCATTTGTAACAGGGGGCAAGAACTACGAGCAGTACTTC
CDR3aa: CSVEEPFVTGGKNYEQYF

d_gene: -
j_gene: TRBJ1-5
v_gene: TRBV5-6
abundance: -
CDR3nt: TGTGCCAGCAGCTTGAGTGTCGGGGAACAGCCCCAGCATTTT
CDR3aa: CASSLSVGEQPQHF

d_gene: TRBD2
j_gene: TRBJ2-3
v_gene: TRBV28
abundance: few
CDR3nt: TGTGCCAGCAGTTTTACAGGCGGGGGATTCACAGATACGCAGTATTTT
CDR3aa: CASSFTGGGFTDTQYF